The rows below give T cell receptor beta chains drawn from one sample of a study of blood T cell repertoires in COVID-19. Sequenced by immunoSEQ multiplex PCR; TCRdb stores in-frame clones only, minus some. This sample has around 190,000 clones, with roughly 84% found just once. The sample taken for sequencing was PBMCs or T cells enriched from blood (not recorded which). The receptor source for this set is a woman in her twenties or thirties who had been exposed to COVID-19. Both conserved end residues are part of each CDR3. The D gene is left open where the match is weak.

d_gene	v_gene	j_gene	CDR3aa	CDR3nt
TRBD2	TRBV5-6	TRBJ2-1	CASSPFTSGESSYNEQFF	TGTGCCAGCAGCCCCTTTACTAGCGGGGAAAGCTCCTACAATGAGCAGTTCTTC
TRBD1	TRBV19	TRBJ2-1	CASTFQGASYNEQFF	TGTGCCAGCACTTTTCAGGGGGCCTCCTACAATGAGCAGTTCTTC
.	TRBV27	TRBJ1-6	CASRGAASPLHF	TGTGCCAGCAGGGGGGCCGCTTCACCCCTCCACTTT
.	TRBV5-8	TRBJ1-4	CASSFVASEKLFF	TGTGCCAGCAGCTTTGTGGCATCTGAAAAACTGTTTTTT
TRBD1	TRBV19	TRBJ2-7	CATKRDSQPYEQYF	TGTGCCACAAAACGGGACAGCCAACCCTACGAGCAGTACTTC
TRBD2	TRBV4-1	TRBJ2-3	CASSGLAGVGDTQYF	TGCGCCAGCAGCGGACTAGCGGGGGTTGGGGATACGCAGTATTTT
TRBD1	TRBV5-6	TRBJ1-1	CASSPPWDRMNTEAFF	TGTGCCAGCAGCCCGCCGTGGGACAGAATGAACACTGAAGCTTTCTTT
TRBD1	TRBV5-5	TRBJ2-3	CASNRQGAVADTQYF	TGTGCCAGCAACAGACAGGGGGCTGTTGCAGATACGCAGTATTTT
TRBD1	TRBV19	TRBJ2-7	CASSVRNRGEFSEQYF	TGTGCCAGTAGTGTTCGGAACAGGGGTGAATTCTCCGAGCAGTACTTC
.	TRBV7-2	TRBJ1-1	CACSRLKEQEAFF	TGTGCCTGCAGCCGTCTAAAAGAACAGGAAGCTTTCTTT
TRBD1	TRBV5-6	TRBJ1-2	CASSPDRGYSYGYTF	TGTGCCAGCAGTCCAGACAGGGGTTATTCCTATGGCTACACCTTC
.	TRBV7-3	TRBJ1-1	CASSLNAAGAEAFF	TGTGCCAGCAGCTTAAATGCCGCAGGGGCTGAAGCTTTCTTT
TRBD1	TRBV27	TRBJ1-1	CASSTGTGVFTEAFF	TGTGCCAGCAGTACCGGGACAGGGGTGTTCACTGAAGCTTTCTTT
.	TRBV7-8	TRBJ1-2	CASTPTETNYGYTF	TGTGCCAGCACCCCGACGGAGACTAACTATGGCTACACCTTC
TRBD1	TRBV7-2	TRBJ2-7	CASSPGTGGSYEQYF	TGTGCCAGCAGCCCTGGGACAGGGGGCTCCTACGAGCAGTACTTC
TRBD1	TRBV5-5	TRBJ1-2	CASRRPGDSYGYTF	TGTGCCAGCCGTAGACCGGGGGACAGCTATGGCTACACCTTC
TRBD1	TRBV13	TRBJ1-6	CASSLWVGTGISPLHF	TGTGCCAGCAGCTTATGGGTAGGGACAGGGATTTCACCCCTCCACTTT
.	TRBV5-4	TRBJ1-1	CASSLAGVTNTEAFF	TGTGCCAGCAGCTTGGCCGGTGTGACAAACACTGAAGCTTTCTTT